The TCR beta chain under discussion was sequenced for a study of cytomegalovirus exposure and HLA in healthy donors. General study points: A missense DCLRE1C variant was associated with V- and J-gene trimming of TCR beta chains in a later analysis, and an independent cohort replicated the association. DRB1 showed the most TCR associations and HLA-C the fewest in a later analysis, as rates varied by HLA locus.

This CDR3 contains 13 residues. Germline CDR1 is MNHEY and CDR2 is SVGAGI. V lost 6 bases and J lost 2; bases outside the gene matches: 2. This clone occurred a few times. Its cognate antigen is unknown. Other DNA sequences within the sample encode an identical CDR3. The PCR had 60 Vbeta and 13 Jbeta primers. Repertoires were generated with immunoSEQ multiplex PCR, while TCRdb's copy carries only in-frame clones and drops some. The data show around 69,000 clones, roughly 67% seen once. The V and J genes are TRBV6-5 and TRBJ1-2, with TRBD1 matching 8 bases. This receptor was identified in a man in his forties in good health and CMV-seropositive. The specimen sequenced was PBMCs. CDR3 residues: CASRRDRNYGYTF. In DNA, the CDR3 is TGTGCCAGCAGGCGGGACAGGAACTATGGCTACACCTTC.